Following are 25 T cell receptor beta chains from one sample sequenced in a study of technical replicates of blood from a handful of donors. Some clones are missing from TCRdb's copy, which holds only in-frame ones; the method was immunoSEQ multiplex PCR. The sample lists around 90,000 clones; around 94% were seen once. Sample: T cells isolated from PBMCs. The receptors were sampled from a human donor in good health.

This chain connects TRBV5-6 to TRBJ1-1, with a tentative D call TRBD1 (6 bases). The CDR3 has 14 residues. CDR1 is SGHDT and CDR2 is YYEEEE in the germline V gene. The V end lost 5 bases, the J end lost 0 bases, and 11 bases lay between the germline ends. CDR3 protein: CASRNRVVNTEAFF. The CDR3 bases are TGTGCCAGCAGAAACAGGGTGGTGAACACTGAAGCTTTCTTT.

This rearrangement joins TRBV11-3 to TRBJ2-1; 8 bases are a match to TRBD2. Germline V gives CDR1 SGHNT, CDR2 YENEEA. The V and J ends lost 1 base and 6 bases, in that order; junction bases with no gene match: 2. The CDR3 covers 14 residues. CDR3 amino acids: CASSLGGRSNEQFF. Written as DNA, the CDR3 is TGTGCCAGCAGCTTAGGCGGGAGGTCCAATGAGCAGTTCTTC.

The chain couples TRBV28 to TRBJ1-2, with 7 nucleotides matching TRBD1. Germline V gives CDR1 MDHEN, CDR2 SYDVKM. CDR3 length: 13 residues. The junction had 5 bases not matched to a gene; V was cut back by 6 bases and J by 4 bases. Written as DNA, the CDR3 is TGTGCCAGCAGACCCACAGGGGTCTATGGCTACACCTTC. It encodes CASRPTGVYGYTF.

The chain uses TRBV6-4 and TRBJ2-2; weak D call: TRBD1 (6 bases). This CDR3 is built from 15 residues. Germline V gene lookup returns CDR1 MRHNA and CDR2 SNTAGT. V was cut by 0 bases and J by 1 base, with 6 bases left in between. CDR3 protein: CASSDSTGNTGELFF. The CDR3 DNA sequence: TGTGCCAGCAGTGACTCGACAGGGAACACCGGGGAGCTGTTTTTT.

There are a few counts of this clone. The rearrangement uses TRBV29-1 and TRBJ2-7; 10 bases match TRBD1. Losses at the gene ends were 4 bases for V and 7 bases for J; bases not matched to a gene: 4. The CDR3 contains 12 residues. Germline CDR1 is SQVTM and CDR2 is ANQGSEA. The CDR3 loop is CSVGGQGWEQYF. The CDR3 DNA is TGCAGCGTTGGGGGACAGGGGTGGGAGCAGTACTTC.

The chain combines TRBV7-2 with TRBJ2-7; TRBD2 matches at 10 bases. The CDR3 is 15 residues long. Germline V gene lookup returns CDR1 SGHTA and CDR2 FQGNSA. J gave up 2 bases and V 0 bases, and 1 base lay outside the gene matches. CDR3 DNA: TGTGCCAGCAGCTTAGCTAGCGGGGGGCCCTACGAGCAGTACTTC. Encoded protein: CASSLASGGPYEQYF.

The chain links TRBV9 to TRBJ2-1, with TRBD1 matching 7 bases. V gave up 2 bases and J gave up 7 bases; unmatched junction bases: 3. The CDR3 is 13 residues long. The V gene's germline CDR1 is SGDLS and CDR2 YYNGEE. The CDR3 here is CASSVYRGNEQFF. The DNA for the CDR3 is TGTGCCAGCAGCGTGTACAGGGGAAATGAGCAGTTCTTC.

The chain carries TRBV9 and TRBJ1-2; D may be TRBD1 (6 bases). CDR1 SGDLS and CDR2 YYNGEE come from the germline V gene. CDR3 length: 15 amino acids. The V end lost 2 bases, the J end lost 5 bases, and 16 bases lay between the germline ends. This chain's CDR3 is CASSVTSQGKYGYTF. CDR3 nucleotides: TGTGCCAGCAGCGTCACGAGCCAGGGGAAGTATGGCTACACCTTC.

This chain joins TRBV5-1 and TRBJ1-4; 8 positions match TRBD1. The V gene's germline CDR1 is SGHRS and CDR2 YFSETQ. This CDR3 is 16 amino acids long. The junction had 7 bases not matched to a gene; V was cut back by 4 bases and J by 2 bases. The CDR3 spells CASSKGQGWTNEKLFF. Written as DNA, the CDR3 is TGCGCCAGCAGCAAAGGACAGGGATGGACTAATGAAAAACTGTTTTTT.

V is TRBV5-4 and J is TRBJ2-2, with TRBD1 as a possible D gene (6 bases). The CDR3 covers 15 residues. From germline, CDR1 is SGHNT and CDR2 YYREEE (reference sequence). Trimming took 0 bases from V and 6 from J, leaving 12 bases between them. CDR3 DNA: TGTGCCAGCAGCTTGGCGGGCAGGGGTGCCGGGGAGCTGTTTTTT. This codes for CASSLAGRGAGELFF.

The CDR3 region has the DNA TGTGCCAGTAGTCTAAGGGACAGGGTTTGGGAGACCCAGTACTTC. The encoded protein is CASSLRDRVWETQYF. This chain uses TRBV19 with TRBJ2-5; TRBD1 agrees at 9 bases. Germline CDR1 LNHDA, CDR2 SQIVND (reference sequence). Trimming took 5 bases from V and 5 from J; bases not matched to a gene: 9. The CDR3 sequence is 15 residues long.

The rearrangement uses TRBV28 and TRBJ2-1; the match to TRBD1 covers 12 bases. CDR3 length equals 17 residues. Germline CDR1 MDHEN, CDR2 SYDVKM. After removal of 5 bases from V and 3 bases from J, the junction contained 8 bases not matched to a gene. The CDR3 reads CASSPSGTGGGYNEQFF. The CDR3 DNA reads as TGTGCCAGCAGTCCCTCTGGGACAGGGGGCGGCTACAATGAGCAGTTCTTC. Variable domain in full (rest from reference TRBV28 and TRBJ2-1): DVKVTQSSRYLVKRTGEKVFLECVQDMDHENMFWYRQDPGLGLRLIYFSYDVKMKEKGDIPEGYSVSREKKERFSLILESASTNQTSMYLCASSPSGTGGGYNEQFFGPGTRLTVL.

The chain couples TRBV29-1 to TRBJ2-7, with 9 bases that match TRBD1. Germline loops: CDR1 SQVTM, CDR2 ANQGSEA. The CDR3 runs to 14 residues. The J segment lost 4 bases and the V segment lost 1 base, leaving 5 bases of the junction unmatched. This CDR3 is CSVEGPDRGYEQYF. In DNA, the CDR3 is TGCAGCGTTGAAGGCCCGGACAGGGGTTACGAGCAGTACTTC.

The chain's CDR3 is CASTRGGQGLYEQYF. CDR3 in DNA: TGTGCCAGCACGAGAGGGGGACAGGGCCTCTACGAGCAGTACTTC. The chain carries TRBV6-5 and TRBJ2-7, with 9 bases matching TRBD1. The CDR3 is 15 amino acids. V trimming: 7 bases; J trimming: 3 bases; junction bases outside the gene matches: 10. Germline assignment: CDR1 MNHEY and CDR2 SVGAGI.

The rearrangement links TRBV20-1 to TRBJ2-4; no definite D call. Trimming removed 5 bases from V and 14 bases from J, with 16 bases in between. CDR3 length equals 11 residues. Germline CDR1 DFQATT, CDR2 SNEGSKA (reference sequence). The CDR3 nucleotides are TGCAGTGCTGAGAAGTCCCTATTGAAGTACTTC. Translating it yields CSAEKSLLKYF.

The V gene is TRBV11-2, the J gene TRBJ2-5; tentatively, D is TRBD2 (6 bases). Trimming pared 0 bases from V and 7 bases from J, leaving 12 bases between. This CDR3 spans 14 amino acids. CDR1 is SGHAT, CDR2 FQNNGV, per germline. CDR3 protein: CASSLEWDSGTQYF. Written as DNA, the CDR3 is TGTGCCAGCAGCTTAGAATGGGACTCGGGGACCCAGTACTTC.

The chain combines TRBV7-9 with TRBJ2-1; TRBD2 aligns across 12 bases. The CDR3 contains 14 residues. The germline CDR1 and CDR2 sequences are SEHNR and FQNEAQ (reference sequence). The V and J ends lost 8 bases and 7 bases, in that order; junction bases with no gene match: 6. CDR3 residues: CASERLAGGNEQFF. DNA for the CDR3: TGTGCCAGCGAACGGCTAGCGGGAGGGAATGAGCAGTTCTTC.

This clone has a single count. The rearrangement links TRBV4-1 to TRBJ2-7, with no clear D. The CDR3 is made up of 16 amino acids. V was cut by 0 bases and J by 2 bases, with 14 bases left in between. The germline CDR1 and CDR2 sequences are MGHRA and YSYEKL. DNA for the CDR3: TGCGCCAGCAGCCAAGATTCGGCAGGCTTCCCCTACGAGCAGTACTTC. Amino acids: CASSQDSAGFPYEQYF.

This clone was seen only once. This rearrangement joins TRBV13 to TRBJ2-1; 13 bases are a match to TRBD2. The CDR3 is 15 residues long. Trimming took 5 bases from V and 5 from J; bases not matched to a gene: 3. Germline CDR1 PRHDT, CDR2 FYEKMQ (reference sequence). As DNA, the CDR3 is TGTGCCAGCAGCCCGGGACTAGCGGGAAACAATGAGCAGTTCTTC. Protein product: CASSPGLAGNNEQFF.

V gene TRBV9 combines with J gene TRBJ2-1, with 8 bases fitting TRBD2. J lost 1 base, V lost 0 bases, and 6 bases had no gene match. From germline, CDR1 is SGDLS and CDR2 YYNGEE. This CDR3 is 17 amino acids long. The CDR3 region is CASSVDQAGASYNEQFF. The DNA of the CDR3 is TGTGCCAGCAGCGTAGATCAAGCGGGGGCGTCCTACAATGAGCAGTTCTTC.

This chain connects TRBV7-9 to TRBJ1-1; D is uncertain. The V end was cut by 3 bases, the J end by 6 bases, with 11 bases between. The CDR3 runs 13 residues. Per the germline V gene, CDR1 is SEHNR and CDR2 is FQNEAQ (reference sequence). CDR3 nucleotide sequence: TGTGCCAGCAGCTTGACCCAGAGGGCTGAAGCTTTCTTT. Its translation: CASSLTQRAEAFF.

The chain couples TRBV5-1 to TRBJ1-4; 10 bases are a match to TRBD1. There are 15 residues in the CDR3. J lost 5 bases, V lost 4 bases, and 5 bases had no gene match. The germline gives CDR1 SGHRS, CDR2 YFSETQ. The CDR3 nucleotides read TGCGCCAGCAGCCCAGGACAGGGGGGAAATGAAAAACTGTTTTTT. Translated: CASSPGQGGNEKLFF.

As concerns this clone: A much larger clone is a single base away; this may be a read error. The chain carries TRBV5-4 and TRBJ1-2, with TRBD1 matching 7 bases. Germline trimming cut 0 bases from V and 4 bases from J; bases unmatched to any gene: 3. CDR1 is SGHNT and CDR2 is YYREEE in the germline V gene (reference sequence). The CDR3 length is 14 residues. The CDR3 DNA reads TGTGCCAGCAGCTTGGGACAGGGAATCTATGGCTACACCTTC. This gives the protein CASSLGQGIYGYTF.

The chain carries TRBV27 and TRBJ1-5; 7 bases line up with TRBD1. The germline V gene has CDR1 MNHEY and CDR2 SMNVEV (reference sequence). This CDR3 comprises 14 residues. V trimming: 8 bases; J trimming: 5 bases; junction bases outside the gene matches: 9. This chain's CDR3 is CASREEGAHQPQHF. The CDR3 DNA reads as TGTGCCAGCCGAGAGGAGGGGGCTCATCAGCCCCAGCATTTT.

This chain connects TRBV27 to TRBJ1-1; maybe TRBD1 (5 bases). Germline CDR1 and CDR2: MNHEY and SMNVEV (reference sequence). CDR3 length: 12 residues. The CDR3 bases are TGTGCAGTGGGGGGGAGGAACACTGAAGCTTTCTTT. Translating gives CAVGGRNTEAFF.